This T cell receptor beta chain was identified in a study of CD8 T cells in ankylosing spondylitis. TCRdb itself ran the 5' RACE reads through MiXCR, one entry per CDR3 protein. The sample comprises roughly 97,000 distinct CDR3 sequences, 8% to 10% of which are singletons, and approximately 9.9% rests with the top ten. This clonotype was recorded many times. This CDR3 contains 13 residues. CDR1 KGHSH and CDR2 LQKENI come from the germline V gene. Trimming left V 3 bases short and J 2 bases short, with 7 bases between. The rearrangement links TRBV18 to TRBJ2-5, with D perhaps TRBD2 (5 bases). The sequence was obtained from a male donor with ankylosing spondylitis or in good health (not recorded which). Sequenced: blood, either unsorted or a sorted T cell fraction (not recorded which). The DNA for the CDR3 is TGTGCCAGCTCACCGGGAGATCAAGAGACCCAGTACTTC. Encoded protein: CASSPGDQETQYF.